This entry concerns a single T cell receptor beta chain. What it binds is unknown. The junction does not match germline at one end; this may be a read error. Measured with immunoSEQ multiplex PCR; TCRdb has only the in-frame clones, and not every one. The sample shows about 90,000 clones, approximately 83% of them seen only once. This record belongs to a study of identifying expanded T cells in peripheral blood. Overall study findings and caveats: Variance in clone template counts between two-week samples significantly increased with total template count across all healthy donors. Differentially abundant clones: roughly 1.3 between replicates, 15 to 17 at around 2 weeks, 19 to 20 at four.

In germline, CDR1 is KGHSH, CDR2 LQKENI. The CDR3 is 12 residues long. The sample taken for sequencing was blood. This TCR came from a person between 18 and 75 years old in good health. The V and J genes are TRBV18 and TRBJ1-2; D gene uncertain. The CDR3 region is CASSPPIKNTLF. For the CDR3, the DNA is TGTGCCAGCTCACCACCGATTAAAAATACCCTCTTC.